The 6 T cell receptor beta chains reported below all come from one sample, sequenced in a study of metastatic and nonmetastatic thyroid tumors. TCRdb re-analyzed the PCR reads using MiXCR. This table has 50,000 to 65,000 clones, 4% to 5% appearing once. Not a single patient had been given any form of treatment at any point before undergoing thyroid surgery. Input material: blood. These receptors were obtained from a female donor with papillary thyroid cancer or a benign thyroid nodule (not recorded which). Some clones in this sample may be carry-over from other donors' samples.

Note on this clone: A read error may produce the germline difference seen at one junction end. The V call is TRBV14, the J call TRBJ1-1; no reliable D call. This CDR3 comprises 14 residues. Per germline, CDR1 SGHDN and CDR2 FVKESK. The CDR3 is CASTQDGLNTGAFF. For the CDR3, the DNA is TGTGCCAGCACCCAGGACGGACTGAACACTGGAGCTTTCTTT.

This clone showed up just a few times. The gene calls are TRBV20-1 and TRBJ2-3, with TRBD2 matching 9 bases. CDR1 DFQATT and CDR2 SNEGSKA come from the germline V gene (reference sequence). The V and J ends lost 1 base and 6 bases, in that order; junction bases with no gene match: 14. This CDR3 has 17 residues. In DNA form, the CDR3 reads TGCAGTGCTAGAGCGCCTAGCGGGACTTACCACGTGGATACGCAGTATTTT. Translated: CSARAPSGTYHVDTQYF.

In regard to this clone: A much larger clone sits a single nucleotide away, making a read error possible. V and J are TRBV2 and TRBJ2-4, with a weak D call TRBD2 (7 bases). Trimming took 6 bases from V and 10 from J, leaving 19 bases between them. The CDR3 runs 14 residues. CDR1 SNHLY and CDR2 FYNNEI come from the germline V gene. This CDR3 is CASRWGAGGEIQYF. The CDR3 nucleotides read TGTGCCAGCAGATGGGGGGCTGGGGGGGAAATTCAGTACTTC.

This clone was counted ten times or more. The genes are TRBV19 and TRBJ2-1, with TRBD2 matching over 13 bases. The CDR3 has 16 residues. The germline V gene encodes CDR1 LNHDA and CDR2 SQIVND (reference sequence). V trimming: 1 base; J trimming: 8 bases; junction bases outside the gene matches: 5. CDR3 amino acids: CASSIGLAGGVDEQFF. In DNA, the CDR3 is TGTGCCAGTAGTATAGGACTAGCGGGAGGCGTCGATGAGCAGTTCTTC. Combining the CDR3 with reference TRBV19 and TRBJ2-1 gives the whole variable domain DGGITQSPKYLFRKEGQNVTLSCEQNLNHDAMYWYRQDPGQGLRLIYYSQIVNDFQKGDIAEGYSVSREKKESFPLTVTSAQKNPTAFYLCASSIGLAGGVDEQFFGPGTRLTVL.

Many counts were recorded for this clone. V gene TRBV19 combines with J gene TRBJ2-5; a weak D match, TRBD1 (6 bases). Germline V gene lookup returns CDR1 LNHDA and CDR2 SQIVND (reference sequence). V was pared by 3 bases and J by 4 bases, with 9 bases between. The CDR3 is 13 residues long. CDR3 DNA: TGTGCCAGTAGTATTACAGGGTCAGAGACCCAGTACTTC. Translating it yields CASSITGSETQYF.

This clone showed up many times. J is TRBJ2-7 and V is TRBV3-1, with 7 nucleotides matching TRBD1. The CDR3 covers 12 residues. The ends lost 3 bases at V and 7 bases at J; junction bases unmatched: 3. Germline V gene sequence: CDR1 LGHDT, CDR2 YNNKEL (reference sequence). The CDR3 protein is CASSQTGWEQYF. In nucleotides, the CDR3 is TGTGCCAGCAGCCAGACAGGGTGGGAGCAGTACTTC.